The 8 T cell receptor beta chains in this list originate from one sample, sequenced in a study of shared clonotypes between healthy human individuals. Sequenced by immunoSEQ multiplex PCR; TCRdb stores in-frame clones only, minus some. The sample shows about 490,000 clones, almost 80% of them seen only once. Sequencing was done on a sample of PBMCs. These receptors all come from a woman aged 40 to 55 in good health. Some clones in this sample may be carry-over from other donors' samples.

V and J are TRBV28 and TRBJ2-1, with 8 bases matching TRBD1. After removal of 2 bases from V and 14 bases from J, the junction contained 8 bases not matched to a gene. The CDR3 contains 13 residues. CDR1 and CDR2 from the germline V gene are MDHEN and SYDVKM. The CDR3 spells CASSLPTDRGKFF. CDR3 in DNA: TGTGCCAGCAGTTTACCCACTGACAGGGGAAAGTTCTTC. The variable domain in full, with the rest retrieved from reference TRBV28 and TRBJ2-1, is DVKVTQSSRYLVKRTGEKVFLECVQDMDHENMFWYRQDPGLGLRLIYFSYDVKMKEKGDIPEGYSVSREKKERFSLILESASTNQTSMYLCASSLPTDRGKFFGPGTRLTVL.

The chain recombines TRBV7-2 with TRBJ2-7; TRBD2 aligns across 10 bases. CDR1 and CDR2 (germline): SGHTA, FQGNSA. The CDR3 sequence is 18 residues long. The V and J ends lost 4 bases and 2 bases, in that order; junction bases with no gene match: 14. CDR3 DNA: TGTGCCAGCAGCTCACGCCACCTGACTAGCGGGTCGCCCTACGAGCAGTACTTC. Protein product: CASSSRHLTSGSPYEQYF.

The V and J genes are TRBV4-2 and TRBJ2-2, with TRBD1 matching over 9 bases. V shed 0 bases, J shed 5 bases, and the junction held 7 bases outside the gene matches. CDR1 LGHNA and CDR2 YNFKEQ come from the germline V gene. This CDR3 is built from 17 residues. CDR3: CASSQDPGQGRTGELFF. The CDR3 DNA follows: TGTGCCAGCAGCCAAGATCCCGGACAGGGGAGGACCGGGGAGCTGTTTTTT.

The genes are TRBV6-1 and TRBJ1-5; no reliable D call. V lost 1 base to trimming and J lost 7 bases, with 14 bases between them. Germline assignment: CDR1 MNHNS and CDR2 SASEGT. This CDR3 comprises 15 residues. The CDR3 here is CASSEVRAIGQPQHF. The CDR3 DNA is TGTGCCAGCAGTGAAGTTCGGGCGATCGGGCAGCCCCAGCATTTT.

CDR3 bases: TGTGCCAGCAGCTCCCGGGACGGATACAATGAGCAGTTCTTC. It translates to CASSSRDGYNEQFF. The rearrangement joins TRBV7-9 to TRBJ2-1; D may match TRBD1 or TRBD2 (5 bases each). Germline V gene sequence: CDR1 SEHNR, CDR2 FQNEAQ (reference sequence). The V and J ends lost 4 bases and 4 bases respectively, with 11 bases between them. The CDR3 length is 14 residues.

V and J are TRBV28 and TRBJ1-2; D ambiguous. The V gene's germline CDR1 is MDHEN and CDR2 SYDVKM. The CDR3 consists of 11 residues. Between the trimmed V and J ends, which lost 3 bases and 8 bases, there was a span of 7 bases. The CDR3 protein is CASSFTGGYTF. Here the CDR3 DNA reads TGTGCCAGCAGTTTTACGGGAGGCTACACCTTC.

This clone has only a few counts. This chain links TRBV2 with TRBJ1-5; no definite D call. The CDR3 contains 16 residues. V shed 4 bases and J shed 4 bases, with 17 bases lying between them. Germline CDR1 reads SNHLY; CDR2 reads FYNNEI. The DNA of the CDR3 is TGTGCCAGCAGTGGGGAAGTCGCAGCCTTAAATCAGCCCCAGCATTTT. Its protein is CASSGEVAALNQPQHF. Using reference TRBV2 and TRBJ1-5 for the parts outside the CDR3, the full variable domain is EPEVTQTPSHQVTQMGQEVILRCVPISNHLYFYWYRQILGQKVEFLVSFYNNEISEKSEIFDDQFSVERPDGSNFTLKIRSTKLEDSAMYFCASSGEVAALNQPQHFGDGTRLSIL.

The chain couples TRBV7-2 to TRBJ2-7; D gene ambiguous. The CDR3 totals 14 residues. With 1 base removed from V and 4 bases from J, the gap between germline ends came to 11 bases. The germline CDR1 and CDR2 sequences are SGHTA and FQGNSA. The CDR3 nucleotides read TGTGCCAGCAGCTTAGATACCCTGTCGTACGAGCAGTACTTC. Residues: CASSLDTLSYEQYF.